The clone carrying this TCR beta chain was observed a handful of times. The antigen is unknown. These data come from a study of cytomegalovirus exposure and HLA in healthy donors. Study-wide context: Later analysis reported that the roughly 110 validation repertoires shared the platform of the roughly 680 first-cohort repertoires. Study conclusions and caveats: First-cohort TCR clusters were later found to tend to co-occur in the 90 to 150 validation repertoires. Most TCR sequences proved rare, with some public TCRs found in many donors. In vitro work confirmed that a few CMV-associated chains recognize CMV antigens.

The CDR3 loop spans 13 amino acids. V shed 5 bases and J 4 bases; nucleotides not matched to a gene: 4. Per the germline V gene, CDR1 is MNHEY and CDR2 is SMNVEV (reference sequence). TCRdb's copy holds only in-frame clones and misses some; the assay was immunoSEQ multiplex PCR. Of tens of thousands of clones in the sample, 85% were seen once. V gene TRBV27 combines with J gene TRBJ2-5; 7 bases are a match to TRBD1. The sequence came from a man aged 18 to 35 in good health and CMV-seropositive. Sequenced input: PBMCs. The CDR3 spells CASSIDRAETQYF. The CDR3 nucleotides read TGTGCCAGCAGTATAGACAGGGCAGAGACCCAGTACTTC.